The rows below give T cell receptor beta chains drawn from one sample of a study of blood T cell repertoires in COVID-19. Clones were sequenced by immunoSEQ multiplex PCR, and TCRdb holds only the in-frame ones, with some missing. This sample has 180,000 or so clones, with roughly 80% found just once. Sample: PBMCs or T cells enriched from blood (not recorded which). The receptors were sampled from a man over 45 who had recovered from COVID-19. CDR3s include the opening cysteine and the closing phenylalanine or tryptophan. D genes are given only for firm matches. Only some rows state a clone size, as once, few, many or a class for expanded clones.

TRBJ1-1,-,-,TRBV12-5,CASALERNTEAFF,TGTGCTAGTGCTCTCGAGAGGAACACTGAAGCTTTCTTT
TRBJ2-1,TRBD2,-,TRBV20-1,CSASISGRGSRSYNEQFF,TGCAGTGCTAGTATTAGCGGGAGGGGTAGTAGGTCCTACAATGAGCAGTTCTTC
TRBJ1-6,-,-,TRBV27,CASSRYNSPLHF,TGTGCCAGCAGTCGTTATAATTCACCCCTCCACTTT
TRBJ2-4,TRBD1,-,TRBV28,CASSSRGRLGDIQYF,TGTGCCAGCAGTTCCAGGGGGCGGCTTGGGGACATTCAGTACTTC
TRBJ2-7,TRBD1,-,TRBV9,CASSPEGQAYEQYF,TGTGCCAGCAGCCCCGAGGGACAGGCCTACGAGCAGTACTTC
TRBJ2-2,TRBD2,-,TRBV24-1,CAPRDSRAGGRRGTGELFF,TGTGCCCCCCGTGATTCCCGGGCGGGGGGCCGGCGGGGGACCGGGGAGCTGTTTTTT
TRBJ2-5,TRBD2,-,TRBV2,CASSEGLGLAGGETQYF,TGTGCCAGCAGTGAGGGGCTTGGACTAGCGGGAGGCGAGACCCAGTACTTC
TRBJ1-3,-,-,TRBV7-9,CASSLVKLGNTIYF,TGTGCCAGCAGCTTAGTAAAATTGGGAAACACCATATATTTT
TRBJ2-1,TRBD1,-,TRBV11-3,CASSLGQPELSEQFF,TGTGCCAGCAGCTTGGGACAGCCGGAATTAAGTGAGCAGTTCTTC
TRBJ1-5,TRBD1,-,TRBV6-2/TRBV6-3,CASSPTDRSSNQPQHF,TGTGCCAGCAGCCCTACGGACAGGTCGAGCAATCAGCCCCAGCATTTT
TRBJ2-5,TRBD2,-,TRBV5-1,CASSHTSGGPETQYF,TGCGCCAGCAGCCACACTAGCGGGGGGCCGGAGACCCAGTACTTC
TRBJ2-7,TRBD2,-,TRBV28,CASRWTSGTQQYF,TGTGCCAGCAGGTGGACTAGCGGGACTCAGCAGTACTTC
TRBJ2-7,-,-,TRBV15,CATSRDPSYEQYF,TGTGCCACCAGCAGAGACCCGAGCTACGAGCAGTACTTC
TRBJ1-1,TRBD1,-,TRBV12-5,CASGLDRGVDTEAFF,TGTGCTAGTGGTTTGGACAGGGGTGTTGACACTGAAGCTTTCTTT
TRBJ2-2,-,-,TRBV5-1,CASSGREHTGELFF,TGCGCCAGCAGCGGCCGGGAACACACCGGGGAGCTGTTTTTT
TRBJ1-5,TRBD1,-,TRBV4-1,CASSQDPAGTGDGQPQHF,TGCGCCAGCAGCCAAGACCCGGCAGGGACAGGGGACGGGCAGCCCCAGCATTTT
TRBJ1-1,-,-,TRBV5-1,CASSPSGLGNTEAFF,TGCGCCAGCAGCCCTTCGGGGTTGGGGAACACTGAAGCTTTCTTT
TRBJ1-6,TRBD1,-,TRBV29-1,CSVGQGVNSPLHF,TGCAGCGTGGGACAGGGGGTTAATTCACCCCTCCACTTT
TRBJ1-1,-,-,TRBV5-4,CASSLPGNTEAFF,TGTGCCAGCAGCTTGCCAGGGAACACTGAAGCTTTCTTT
TRBJ1-3,-,-,TRBV5-6,CASADDRTSSGNTIYF,TGTGCCAGCGCCGACGACAGGACATCCTCTGGAAACACCATATATTTT
TRBJ1-1,-,-,TRBV30,CAWSGGNSQNTEAFF,TGTGCCTGGAGCGGGGGGAACAGTCAGAACACTGAAGCTTTCTTT
TRBJ1-5,-,once,TRBV28,CASYRANQPQHF,TGTGCCAGTTACAGGGCAAATCAGCCCCAGCATTTT
TRBJ2-2,-,-,TRBV15,CATSRYGGEDTGELFF,TGTGCCACCAGCAGATACGGCGGGGAGGACACCGGGGAGCTGTTTTTT
TRBJ1-5,-,-,TRBV28,CASKPRGWVRTGNQPQHF,TGTGCCAGCAAACCTAGGGGTTGGGTCCGGACGGGTAATCAGCCCCAGCATTTT
TRBJ2-2,-,few,TRBV6-4,CASSDSSLSSTAGELFF,TGTGCCAGCAGTGACTCGAGTCTAAGCTCTACGGCCGGGGAGCTGTTTTTT
TRBJ2-5,TRBD2,-,TRBV6-5,CASSRRLAVQETQYF,TGTGCCAGCAGCCGTCGACTAGCGGTCCAAGAGACCCAGTACTTC
TRBJ1-5,-,few,TRBV12-3/TRBV12-4,CASSPTGNQPQHF,TGTGCCAGCAGTCCCACTGGCAATCAGCCCCAGCATTTT
TRBJ2-5,TRBD2,-,TRBV3-1/TRBV3-2,CASSPSSGRASETQYF,TGTGCCAGCAGCCCGTCCAGCGGGAGGGCGAGCGAGACCCAGTACTTC
TRBJ2-3,TRBD1,-,TRBV5-4,CASSWTGDTDTQYF,TGTGCCAGCAGCTGGACAGGGGACACAGATACGCAGTATTTT
TRBJ1-1,-,-,TRBV12-3/TRBV12-4,CASKLGQTYEAFF,TGTGCCAGCAAACTTGGACAGACGTATGAAGCTTTCTTT
TRBJ1-6,-,few,TRBV28,CASQEVGAYNSPLHF,TGTGCCAGCCAGGAGGTCGGGGCCTATAATTCACCCCTCCACTTT
TRBJ2-3,TRBD2,-,TRBV29-1,CSVTRGLGTTDTQYF,TGCAGCGTTACCCGGGGACTAGGAACCACAGATACGCAGTATTTT
TRBJ2-3,TRBD1,-,TRBV24-1,CATSEGGTGGDTQYF,TGTGCCACCAGTGAGGGCGGGACAGGGGGAGATACGCAGTATTTT
TRBJ2-1,-,few,TRBV7-2,CASSQAFGRGGNEQFF,TGTGCCAGCAGCCAGGCATTTGGCCGGGGAGGTAATGAGCAGTTCTTC
TRBJ2-1,-,once,TRBV9,CASSVAEPGLQFF,TGTGCCAGCAGCGTAGCCGAGCCGGGACTTCAGTTCTTC
TRBJ1-5,-,-,TRBV18,CASSPGTGPQHF,TGTGCCAGCTCACCAGGTACCGGGCCCCAGCATTTT
TRBJ2-7,TRBD1,-,TRBV6-5,CASSLTGNHYEQYF,TGTGCCAGCAGTTTGACAGGGAACCACTACGAGCAGTACTTC
TRBJ2-5,-,-,TRBV7-9,CASSVDNQETQYF,TGTGCCAGCAGCGTGGACAACCAAGAGACCCAGTACTTC
TRBJ2-7,TRBD1,once,TRBV29-1,CSVERQGAIDEQYF,TGCAGCGTTGAGCGACAGGGGGCGATAGACGAGCAGTACTTC
TRBJ1-2,TRBD1,-,TRBV28,CASTWTGGDYGYTF,TGTGCCAGCACCTGGACAGGGGGCGACTATGGCTACACCTTC
TRBJ1-5,-,few,TRBV28,CASSYGNQPQHF,TGTGCCAGCAGTTACGGGAATCAGCCCCAGCATTTT
TRBJ1-6,TRBD1,-,TRBV19,CASSSTGGALHF,TGTGCCAGTAGTTCCACAGGGGGGGCCCTCCACTTT
TRBJ1-6,-,-,TRBV18,CASSQIQGRNSPLHF,TGTGCCAGCTCACAAATACAGGGTCGTAATTCACCCCTCCACTTT
TRBJ2-5,-,-,TRBV6-5,CASIPIPSGETQYF,TGTGCCAGCATCCCTATCCCGTCAGGGGAGACCCAGTACTTC
TRBJ1-6,-,few,TRBV18,CASSPGEGRLISPLHF,TGTGCCAGCTCACCAGGGGAGGGCCGCCTCATATCACCCCTCCACTTT
TRBJ1-3,TRBD1,-,TRBV28,CASSLLQGAWGNTIYF,TGTGCCAGCAGTTTATTACAGGGGGCTTGGGGAAACACCATATATTTT
TRBJ1-1,TRBD1,-,TRBV28,CASSPPTGKAFF,TGTGCCAGCAGTCCCCCGACAGGGAAAGCTTTCTTT
TRBJ1-2,-,-,TRBV9,CASSGVVYTF,TGTGCCAGCAGCGGCGTGGTGTACACCTTC
TRBJ2-2,TRBD1,few,TRBV10-3,CAGTGAVETGELFF,TGTGCCGGGACAGGGGCCGTGGAGACCGGGGAGCTGTTTTTT
TRBJ1-1,-,-,TRBV4-2,CASSRATNGGVNTEAFF,TGTGCCAGCAGCCGTGCTACCAACGGGGGGGTAAACACTGAAGCTTTCTTT
TRBJ2-6,-,few,TRBV5-4,CASSSPGLSSGANVLTF,TGTGCCAGCAGCTCCCCGGGACTGAGCTCTGGGGCCAACGTCCTGACTTTC
TRBJ1-5,-,-,TRBV7-2,CASSLERYSNQPQHF,TGTGCCAGCAGCTTAGAACGGTATAGCAATCAGCCCCAGCATTTT
TRBJ2-7,-,-,TRBV5-1,CASSLTGAFDEQYF,TGCGCCAGCAGCTTAACGGGAGCATTCGACGAGCAGTACTTC
TRBJ2-7,TRBD2,-,TRBV29-1,CSAQPGGSYEQYF,TGCAGCGCTCAACCGGGGGGCTCCTACGAGCAGTACTTC